Listed below are T cell receptor beta chains from one sample, sequenced in a study of T cell changes during pregnancy in multiple sclerosis. The repertoire was sequenced with immunoSEQ multiplex PCR; TCRdb's copy has only in-frame clones and lacks some. The sample has 30,000 or so clones, around 90% seen once; the top ten hold approximately 5%. Sequenced material: CD8+ T cells from peripheral blood mononuclear cells, taken in the first trimester of pregnancy. The receptor set was obtained from a female donor with multiple sclerosis, enrolled in a pregnancy study. Each CDR3 is given with its conserved first and last residue. Each record gives: J gene, clone size, V gene, D gene, CDR3 DNA, CDR3 protein. A D gene is named only where the DNA matches it firmly. The size of a clone is reported for some rows only, either as once, few or many, or as a class for expanded clones.

>TRBJ1-1|-|TRBV7-9|-
TGTGCCAGCAGGACTGGAGGGGCTGAAGCTTTCTTT
CASRTGGAEAFF
>TRBJ2-3|-|TRBV27|TRBD2
TGTGCCAGCAGTCCTCTAGCGGGACTCACAGATACGCAGTATTTT
CASSPLAGLTDTQYF
>TRBJ2-6|-|TRBV4-2|TRBD1
TGTGCCAGCAGCCCGGACAGGGGCTCTGGGGCCAACGTCCTGACTTTC
CASSPDRGSGANVLTF
>TRBJ2-1|-|TRBV18|TRBD1
TGTGCCAGCTCACAAACCGGGACAGTTTACAATGAGCAGTTCTTC
CASSQTGTVYNEQFF
>TRBJ1-1|-|TRBV30|TRBD1
TGTGCCTGGAGGGACGGGACAGGGGTCACTGAAGCTTTCTTT
CAWRDGTGVTEAFF
>TRBJ2-1|-|TRBV11-2|-
TGTGCCAGCAGGGAGACCGGTTCCTACAATGAGCAGTTCTTC
CASRETGSYNEQFF
>TRBJ1-2|-|TRBV5-4|TRBD1
TGTGCCAGCAGACCCACCTCCCAGGGGGACTATGGCTACACCTTC
CASRPTSQGDYGYTF
>TRBJ1-2|-|TRBV5-5|-
TGTGCCAGCAGCTTGGTTGCTCCTCCACCCAGGTATGGCTACACCTTC
CASSLVAPPPRYGYTF
>TRBJ1-1|-|TRBV9|-
TGTGCCAGCAGCGCCACCGGGTCGGGGGCTTTCTTT
CASSATGSGAFF
>TRBJ1-4|-|TRBV28|TRBD1
TGTGCCAGCAGCGGGACAGCTAATGAAAAACTGTTTTTT
CASSGTANEKLFF
>TRBJ2-3|-|TRBV7-2|-
TGTGCCAGCAGCCCATCCACAGATACGCAGTATTTT
CASSPSTDTQYF
>TRBJ2-3|-|TRBV28|TRBD1
TGTGCCACCCTTAGGACAGGGGGGATCGGCAGCACAGATACGCAGTATTTT
CATLRTGGIGSTDTQYF
>TRBJ1-1|-|TRBV5-4|TRBD1
TGTGCCAGCAGCTTCTGGGCGGGACAGCTGAACACTGAAGCTTTCTTT
CASSFWAGQLNTEAFF
>TRBJ2-7|-|TRBV7-2|-
TGTGCCAGCAGCTCCACAATATACGAGCAGTACTTC
CASSSTIYEQYF
>TRBJ2-5|-|TRBV11-2|-
TGTGCCAGCAGCCCAAACGGAGGAGAGACCCAGTACTTC
CASSPNGGETQYF
>TRBJ1-5|-|TRBV27|-
TGTGCCAGCAGTTTATCGGTAGCTTATAGCAATCAGCCCCAGCATTTT
CASSLSVAYSNQPQHF
>TRBJ2-3|once|TRBV7-9|TRBD2
TGTGCCAGCAGCCCGACTAGCGGAAACACAGATACGCAGTATTTT
CASSPTSGNTDTQYF
>TRBJ1-2|few|TRBV7-2|TRBD1
TGTGCCAGCAGCCCGGGACAGCGCTATGGCTACACCTTC
CASSPGQRYGYTF
>TRBJ2-7|-|TRBV9|TRBD1
TGTGCCAGCAGCGTCGGGACAGATCCCTTCTACGAGCAGTACTTC
CASSVGTDPFYEQYF
>TRBJ2-1|-|TRBV30|-
TGTGCCTGGAGTTTGGGGCCCAATGAGCAGTTCTTC
CAWSLGPNEQFF
>TRBJ2-1|-|TRBV19|-
TGTGCCAGTAGTACCCCGGGGGGCATATACAATGAGCAGTTCTTC
CASSTPGGIYNEQFF
>TRBJ2-1|-|TRBV6-5|-
TGTGCCAGCAGTCCCCAGGAGCGGGCTTACAATGAGCAGTTCTTC
CASSPQERAYNEQFF
>TRBJ1-2|-|TRBV29-1|-
TGCAGCGTTGAAGAATTACGGGGAGGTAACGCGGTAAACTATGGCTACACCTTC
CSVEELRGGNAVNYGYTF
>TRBJ2-5|-|TRBV5-6|TRBD1
TGTGCCAGCAGCTTTGGCGGGACAGGGAGGTTTGAGACCCAGTACTTC
CASSFGGTGRFETQYF
>TRBJ2-1|-|TRBV7-3|TRBD2
TGTGCCAGCAGCTCCCAAACTAGCGGGGCTTACAATGAGCAGTTCTTC
CASSSQTSGAYNEQFF
>TRBJ2-5|-|TRBV28|-
TGTGCCAGCAGTTTAGGACTAAAGAATCAAGAGACCCAGTACTTC
CASSLGLKNQETQYF
>TRBJ1-4|-|TRBV4-3|-
TGCGCCAGCAGCCAAGATCAAGGGGATAATGAAAAACTGTTTTTT
CASSQDQGDNEKLFF
>TRBJ2-7|-|TRBV27|-
TGTGCCAGCAGTCTAACTCGGCAGGGTTACGAGCAGTACTTC
CASSLTRQGYEQYF
>TRBJ2-7|-|TRBV13|-
TGTGCCAGCAGCCGAGACAGTAACGAGCAGTACTTC
CASSRDSNEQYF
>TRBJ2-7|-|TRBV2|TRBD2
TGTGCCAGCAGTGAAATCGGGAGGCCCTACGAGCAGTACTTC
CASSEIGRPYEQYF
>TRBJ2-1|-|TRBV4-3|-
TGCGCCAGCAGCCAAGTCGGGGATGAGCAGTTCTTC
CASSQVGDEQFF
>TRBJ2-1|-|TRBV29-1|TRBD2
TGCAGCGTTGAAGATGGGACTAGCGGGACTGAGCAGTTCTTC
CSVEDGTSGTEQFF
>TRBJ2-1|-|TRBV13|TRBD2
TGTGCCAGCAGCTCCCCGACTAGCGGGAGTACGAATGAGCAGTTCTTC
CASSSPTSGSTNEQFF
>TRBJ2-7|-|TRBV11-2|TRBD1
TGTGCCAGCAGCTACGGGACAGGGGGCTACGAGCAGTACTTC
CASSYGTGGYEQYF
>TRBJ2-7|-|TRBV28|TRBD2
TGTGCCAGCAGTTATGGGACTAGCGGTTACGAGCAGTACTTC
CASSYGTSGYEQYF
>TRBJ2-3|-|TRBV11-2|TRBD1
TGTGCCAGCAGCTGGGACAGGGGCACAGATACGCAGTATTTT
CASSWDRGTDTQYF
>TRBJ1-4|-|TRBV4-1|TRBD1
TGCGCCAGCAGCCACCCGGGGCAGGGGGCTTTTGAAAAACTGTTTTTT
CASSHPGQGAFEKLFF
>TRBJ2-7|-|TRBV4-1|TRBD2
TGCGCCAGCAGCCAAGTAGCGGGAGGATCCCGCGTCGAGCAGTACTTC
CASSQVAGGSRVEQYF
>TRBJ1-2|-|TRBV30|-
TGTGCCTGGAGTTTTGGTGGGGGGGGTGGCTACACCTTC
CAWSFGGGGGYTF
>TRBJ1-5|few|TRBV7-8|-
TGTGCCAGCAGCTTTCCCGCAGGGCGTCAGCCCCAGCATTTT
CASSFPAGRQPQHF
>TRBJ2-5|once|TRBV7-6|-
TGTGCCAGCAGCTATGTAGGATTGGGGAGAGAGACCCAGTACTTC
CASSYVGLGRETQYF
>TRBJ1-5|-|TRBV4-1|-
TGCGCCAGCAGCCCACTTGCCCCTGCTTATAGCAATCAGCCCCAGCATTTT
CASSPLAPAYSNQPQHF
>TRBJ2-1|few|TRBV27|TRBD2
TGTGCCAGCAGTTTATCGTCCCTAGCGGGAGGGAATGAGCAGTTCTTC
CASSLSSLAGGNEQFF
>TRBJ1-2|-|TRBV11-2|-
TGTGCCAGCAGCTTAGATGACAGAGACATCTATGGCTACACCTTC
CASSLDDRDIYGYTF
>TRBJ2-3|-|TRBV27|-
TGTGCCAGCAGTTTATCGCGATTCCTGTGGAGAACCAACTTAACAACTAGCACAGATACGCAGTATTTT
CASSLSRFLWRTNLTTSTDTQYF
>TRBJ2-7|-|TRBV9|-
TGTGCCAGCAGCCTTGACAGCTCCTACGAGCAGTACTTC
CASSLDSSYEQYF
>TRBJ1-5|-|TRBV30|-
TGTGCCTGGAGTGTTCAGGGCCTCGGGCAGCCCCAGCATTTT
CAWSVQGLGQPQHF
>TRBJ2-6|-|TRBV6-4|TRBD2
TGTGCCAGCAGTGAGGGGACTAGCGGCTCTGGGGCCAACGTCCTGACTTTC
CASSEGTSGSGANVLTF
>TRBJ1-1|-|TRBV28|-
TGTGCCAGCAGTGTAAGGCGATACAGGGCTCCTGAAGCTTTCTTT
CASSVRRYRAPEAFF
>TRBJ2-3|once|TRBV9|TRBD2
TGTGCCAGCAGCGTTACTAGCGGATACACAGATACGCAGTATTTT
CASSVTSGYTDTQYF
>TRBJ1-1|-|TRBV19|-
TGTGCCAGTAGTATGTCGATGGGTATAGCGGGAGAAGCTTTCTTT
CASSMSMGIAGEAFF
>TRBJ2-7|-|TRBV7-9|TRBD1
TGTGCCAGCAGCTTAGGGGGACAGGGCTACGAGCAGTACTTC
CASSLGGQGYEQYF
>TRBJ2-3|-|TRBV7-9|TRBD1
TGTGCCAGCAGCTTAGACGCAGGGGGAATGGATACGCAGTATTTT
CASSLDAGGMDTQYF
>TRBJ2-7|-|TRBV28|TRBD1
TGTGCCAGCACAGCAGGGGGCATCTACGAGCAGTACTTC
CASTAGGIYEQYF
>TRBJ2-7|once|TRBV5-5|TRBD2
TGTGCCAGCAGCTTGTGGGTAGCGGGACGGTACGAGCAGTACTTC
CASSLWVAGRYEQYF